This TCR beta chain was observed in a study of blood T cell repertoires in COVID-19. Losses at the gene ends were 5 bases for V and 2 bases for J; bases not matched to a gene: 5. Per germline, CDR1 PRHDT and CDR2 FYEKMQ (reference sequence). There are 15 residues in the CDR3. Produced via immunoSEQ multiplex PCR; TCRdb's table is partial and in-frame only. The sample yields roughly 250,000 clones, about 89% seen once. The source of this sequence is a man aged 30 to 39 with acute or convalescent COVID-19. Sequences were obtained from peripheral blood. This chain uses TRBV13 with TRBJ2-3; 9 bases are a match to TRBD2. CDR3: CASSISGGATDTQYF. Written as DNA, the CDR3 is TGTGCCAGCAGCATTAGCGGGGGAGCCACAGATACGCAGTATTTT.